Sequencing of this T cell receptor beta chain was carried out in a study of blood T cell repertoires in COVID-19. TCRdb's table, derived via immunoSEQ multiplex PCR, lists solely in-frame clones and lacks some. The table records about 180,000 clones, about 88% of them present only once. The CDR3 is 17 amino acids. Germline V gene lookup returns CDR1 SGHDT and CDR2 YYEEEE. Trimming at V came to 10 bases and at J to 1 base, leaving 18 bases not matched to a gene. Sequencing was carried out using peripheral blood. This receptor was taken from a woman in her twenties or thirties with active or convalescent COVID-19. V is TRBV5-6 and J is TRBJ1-2, with 8 bases aligning to TRBD1. CDR3 residues: CAASSMWSGQGNYGYTF. The CDR3 DNA reads as TGTGCCGCCTCCTCCATGTGGTCCGGACAGGGTAACTATGGCTACACCTTC.